Presented here are 26 T cell receptor beta chains from one specimen sequenced in a study of shared clonotypes between healthy human individuals. The data were produced by immunoSEQ multiplex PCR, yet TCRdb's version contains in-frame clones alone and is incomplete. The repertoire holds about 480,000 clones, with approximately 79% as singletons. Sample: PBMCs. Source of these receptors: a woman in her 40s in good health. Some clones in this sample may be carry-over from other donors' samples.

V usage is TRBV5-1 and J usage is TRBJ2-3; D is unresolved. CDR3 length: 13 residues. The germline gives CDR1 SGHRS, CDR2 YFSETQ. Trimming took 4 bases from V and 4 from J, leaving 10 bases between them. The CDR3 reads CASSPPSSDTQYF. The CDR3 nucleotides read TGCGCCAGCAGCCCACCTTCTTCAGATACGCAGTATTTT.

This sequence joins TRBV18 and TRBJ1-5; 7 bases align to TRBD1. Per the germline V gene, CDR1 is KGHSH and CDR2 is LQKENI. Unmatched junction bases numbered 9, after V lost 2 bases and J lost 5 bases. The CDR3 covers 16 residues. The CDR3 here is CASSPSGTEYDQPQHF. CDR3 sequence (DNA): TGTGCCAGCTCACCATCCGGGACAGAGTACGATCAGCCCCAGCATTTT.

The chain links TRBV27 to TRBJ1-1, with unresolved D. V was shortened by 0 bases and J by 4 bases, with 9 bases between the two germline ends. From germline, CDR1 is MNHEY and CDR2 SMNVEV (reference sequence). The CDR3 sequence is 14 residues long. CDR3 protein: CASSLSSGVTEAFF. CDR3 DNA: TGTGCCAGCAGTTTATCGTCTGGGGTCACTGAAGCTTTCTTT.

This clone has only one observation. The J gene is TRBJ1-2, the V gene TRBV7-8; TRBD1 is a possible D gene (5 bases). V was trimmed by 2 bases and J by 4 bases, leaving 14 bases between them. Germline CDR1 is SGHVS and CDR2 is FQNEAQ. This CDR3 spans 15 amino acids. The CDR3 loop is CASSLRVQGIYGYTF. The DNA for the CDR3 is TGTGCCAGCAGCTTACGGGTCCAGGGTATCTATGGCTACACCTTC.

This chain joins TRBV29-1 and TRBJ2-1; D gene ambiguous. V was trimmed by 0 bases and J by 7 bases, leaving 19 bases between them. The V gene's germline CDR1 is SQVTM and CDR2 ANQGSEA. This CDR3 comprises 16 residues. The CDR3 sequence: CSVEDPRHGAMNEQFF. CDR3 nucleotide sequence: TGCAGCGTTGAAGATCCTAGACATGGAGCGATGAATGAGCAGTTCTTC.

The chain uses TRBV9 and TRBJ2-5; TRBD1 aligns across 7 bases. The J call is in doubt because the DNA end fits TRBJ2-7 better. The CDR3 has 15 amino acids. CDR1 and CDR2 from the germline V gene are SGDLS and YYNGEE. The CDR3 coding sequence is TGTGCCAGCAGCGCATCCCGGGACAGTACCTACGAGCAGTACTTC. It specifies CASSASRDSTYEQYF.

The CDR3 sequence: CASSLQGERNEQYF. The CDR3 DNA sequence: TGTGCCAGCAGCCTACAGGGGGAACGGAACGAGCAGTACTTC. The chain links TRBV5-4 to TRBJ2-7; 8 bases line up with TRBD1. This CDR3 is 14 amino acids long. Germline lookup yields CDR1 SGHNT and CDR2 YYREEE (reference sequence). The junction had 8 bases not matched to a gene; V was cut back by 4 bases and J by 5 bases.

The rearrangement uses TRBV28 and TRBJ2-5, with D uncertain. This CDR3 region has 12 residues. Germline V lookup: CDR1 MDHEN, CDR2 SYDVKM. The V end lost 6 bases, the J end lost 5 bases, and 10 bases lay between the germline ends. The CDR3 is CASRYHRETQYF. CDR3 nucleotide sequence: TGTGCCAGCAGATACCACCGGGAGACCCAGTACTTC.

Note on this clone: Different DNA sequences within this sample yield the same CDR3. V gene TRBV18 combines with J gene TRBJ2-7; no firm D call. There are 12 residues in the CDR3. Looked up from germline, CDR1 is KGHSH and CDR2 is LQKENI. With 6 bases removed from V and 3 bases from J, the gap between germline ends came to 9 bases. CDR3 region: CASSPNGYEQYF. The CDR3 DNA follows: TGTGCCAGCTCCCCGAATGGCTACGAGCAGTACTTC.

This clone came up many times. V usage is TRBV5-6 and J usage is TRBJ1-1; TRBD1 agrees at 7 bases. The CDR3 loop spans 15 amino acids. The V gene's germline CDR1 is SGHDT and CDR2 YYEEEE. After removal of 1 base from V and 4 bases from J, the junction contained 7 bases not matched to a gene. The CDR3 DNA reads as TGTGCCAGCAGCTTGCTCCCAGGGGGGGGCACTGAAGCTTTCTTT. Translating gives CASSLLPGGGTEAFF. Looking up the rest from reference TRBV5-6 and TRBJ1-1 gives the full variable domain: DAGVTQSPTHLIKTRGQQVTLRCSPKSGHDTVSWYQQALGQGPQFIFQYYEEEERQRGNFPDRFSGHQFPNYSSELNVNALLLGDSALYLCASSLLPGGGTEAFFGQGTRLTVV.

The chain couples TRBV27 to TRBJ1-4; D might be TRBD1 (5 bases). The germline V gene encodes CDR1 MNHEY and CDR2 SMNVEV (reference sequence). CDR3 length equals 14 residues. The V end was cut by 6 bases, the J end by 0 bases, with 8 bases between. CDR3 in DNA: TGTGCCAGCAGACCGACAGCAACTAATGAAAAACTGTTTTTT. Protein: CASRPTATNEKLFF.

The chain has TRBV7-3 and TRBJ2-1; the match to TRBD2 covers 13 bases. Trimming cost V 4 bases and J 10 bases; bases outside gene matches: 4. Germline lookup yields CDR1 SGHTA and CDR2 FQGTGA. The CDR3 sequence is 14 residues long. The CDR3 region has the DNA TGTGCCAGCAGCTCCGGACTAGCGGGAGTAGAGCAGTTCTTC. Residues: CASSSGLAGVEQFF.

The chain carries TRBV11-3 and TRBJ2-2; D unresolved. The germline V and J ends were trimmed by 3 bases and 6 bases, with 17 bases remaining between them. Per the germline V gene, CDR1 is SGHNT and CDR2 is YENEEA. The CDR3 has 16 residues. CDR3 coding DNA: TGTGCCAGCAGCTTTTCTCTGGGTTCTGTCGCCGGGGAGCTGTTTTTT. This translates into CASSFSLGSVAGELFF.

The chain is built from TRBV5-7 and TRBJ2-5; D gene ambiguous. Gene TRBJ2-7 matches the end of the DNA better, so the J call may be wrong. TRBV5-7 falls under the ORF class, with uncertain function. CDR3 size: 13 residues. The CDR3 region is CASSGGSSYEQYF. The DNA for the CDR3 is TGTGCCAGCTCTGGCGGAAGCTCCTACGAGCAGTACTTC.

V usage is TRBV13 and J usage is TRBJ2-7, with a possible D match to TRBD2 (6 bases). CDR1 is PRHDT and CDR2 is FYEKMQ in the germline V gene (reference sequence). Trimming pared 3 bases from V and 4 bases from J, leaving 16 bases between. The CDR3 totals 15 residues. The CDR3 coding sequence is TGTGCCAGCAGCTTCGGAGGGGAAGTTTATTACGAGCAGTACTTC. This translates into CASSFGGEVYYEQYF.

J is TRBJ1-1 and V is TRBV5-6; possible D gene TRBD1, 5 bases. V was clipped by 5 bases and J by 11 bases, with 19 bases between them. Germline assignment: CDR1 SGHDT and CDR2 YYEEEE. The CDR3 consists of 13 residues. DNA of the CDR3: TGTGCCAGCAGGACATACGGCGGGACCGTGGCTTTCTTT. It codes for CASRTYGGTVAFF.

This clone showed up just a few times. The V gene is TRBV5-5, the J gene TRBJ2-1, with TRBD2 matching over 7 bases. Germline V CDR1 and CDR2: SGHKS, YYEKEE (reference sequence). The V gene end was trimmed by 0 bases and the J gene end by 2 bases; junction bases not matched to a gene: 2. This CDR3 region has 15 residues. The CDR3 reads CASSLEGTTYNEQFF. The CDR3 nucleotides are TGTGCCAGCAGCTTGGAGGGGACTACCTACAATGAGCAGTTCTTC. The full variable domain, completed using reference TRBV5-5 and TRBJ2-1, is DAGVTQSPTHLIKTRGQQVTLRCSPISGHKSVSWYQQVLGQGPQFIFQYYEKEERGRGNFPDRFSARQFPNYSSELNVNALLLGDSALYLCASSLEGTTYNEQFFGPGTRLTVL.

This clone was seen ten or more times. The rearrangement uses TRBV28 and TRBJ2-2; D is perhaps TRBD1 (5 bases). This CDR3 spans 14 amino acids. V dropped 5 bases and J dropped 7 bases, with 14 bases sitting between them. Per germline, CDR1 MDHEN and CDR2 SYDVKM. The CDR3 DNA sequence: TGTGCCAGCAGTGCCCAGGGTATCCGCGGGGAGCTGTTTTTT. Residues: CASSAQGIRGELFF.

The chain has TRBV7-2 and TRBJ2-1; TRBD2 aligns across 10 bases. There are 18 residues in the CDR3. The ends lost 0 bases at V and 3 bases at J; junction bases unmatched: 8. Germline V lookup: CDR1 SGHTA, CDR2 FQGNSA. CDR3 loop: CASSLAGKAGGLYNEQFF. DNA of the CDR3: TGTGCCAGCAGCTTAGCGGGGAAAGCGGGAGGGCTCTACAATGAGCAGTTCTTC.

This clone was seen once. CDR3 loop: CASSVGGTYEQYF. The CDR3, as DNA: TGTGCCAGCAGTGTTGGGGGTACCTACGAGCAGTACTTC. The genes are TRBV27 and TRBJ2-7; D tentatively fits TRBD1 or TRBD2 (5 bases each). V was clipped by 5 bases and J by 2 bases, with 10 bases between them. This CDR3 contains 13 residues. Germline CDR1 reads MNHEY; CDR2 reads SMNVEV (reference sequence).

The rearrangement uses TRBV2 and TRBJ2-3; TRBD2 aligns across 7 bases. The CDR3 spans 14 residues. CDR1 and CDR2 (germline): SNHLY, FYNNEI. The trim removed 9 bases at V and 0 bases at J, leaving 6 bases unmatched. The CDR3 loop reads CARKSGASTDTQYF. The CDR3 nucleotides are TGTGCCAGAAAGAGCGGGGCTAGCACAGATACGCAGTATTTT.

The chain uses TRBV2 and TRBJ2-3; unclear D gene. Germline assignment: CDR1 SNHLY and CDR2 FYNNEI. Between the trimmed V and J ends, which lost 5 bases and 8 bases, there was a span of 14 bases. The CDR3 runs to 13 residues. The CDR3 loop is CASSQEQTATQYF. DNA for the CDR3: TGTGCCAGCAGTCAGGAACAGACGGCTACGCAGTATTTT.

The V and J genes are TRBV5-1 and TRBJ2-7, with 10 nucleotides matching TRBD2. Germline V gene sequence: CDR1 SGHRS, CDR2 YFSETQ. There are 16 residues in the CDR3. Trimming at V came to 3 bases and at J to 7 bases, leaving 13 bases not matched to a gene. CDR3 protein: CASSSLAGLDVREQYF. The CDR3 region has the DNA TGCGCCAGCAGCTCACTAGCGGGGCTAGATGTTCGAGAGCAGTACTTC.

V and J are TRBV2 and TRBJ2-7; D is unclear. Looked up from germline, CDR1 is SNHLY and CDR2 is FYNNEI. The CDR3 runs 12 residues. Deletions cut 7 bases from V and 1 base from J, with 8 bases between. CDR3 amino acids: CASMHTSYEQYF. In DNA form, the CDR3 reads TGTGCCAGCATGCACACTTCCTACGAGCAGTACTTC.

The V gene is TRBV19, the J gene TRBJ2-5, with D unclear. V was shortened by 1 base and J by 4 bases, with 16 bases between the two germline ends. From germline, CDR1 is LNHDA and CDR2 SQIVND (reference sequence). The CDR3 covers 16 residues. The CDR3 loop reads CASSIGLYAVPETQYF. The CDR3 nucleotides read TGTGCCAGTAGTATAGGGTTGTATGCAGTCCCAGAGACCCAGTACTTC.

The V and J genes are TRBV2 and TRBJ2-3, with 8 positions matching TRBD2. Trimming took 7 bases from V and 2 from J; bases not matched to a gene: 8. The germline gives CDR1 SNHLY, CDR2 FYNNEI. CDR3 size: 15 residues. The CDR3 nucleotides read TGTGCCAGCAATCGATTAGCGGGACTCACAGATACGCAGTATTTT. It specifies CASNRLAGLTDTQYF.